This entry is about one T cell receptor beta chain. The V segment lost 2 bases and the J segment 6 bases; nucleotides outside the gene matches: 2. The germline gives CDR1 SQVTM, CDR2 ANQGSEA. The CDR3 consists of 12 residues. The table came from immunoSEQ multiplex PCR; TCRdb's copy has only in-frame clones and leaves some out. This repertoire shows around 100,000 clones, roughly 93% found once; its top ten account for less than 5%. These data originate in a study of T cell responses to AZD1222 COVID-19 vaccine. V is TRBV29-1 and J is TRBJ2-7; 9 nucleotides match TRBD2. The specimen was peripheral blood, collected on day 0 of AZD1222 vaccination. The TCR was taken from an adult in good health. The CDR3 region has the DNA TGCAGCGTTGAACTAGCGGGGAGCGAGCAGTACTTC. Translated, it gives CSVELAGSEQYF.